This entry features one T cell receptor (beta chain) sequence. Measured with immunoSEQ multiplex PCR; TCRdb has only the in-frame clones, and not every one. The sample lists roughly 41,000 clones; more than 85% were seen once. The sample is drawn from a study of OX40 agonist ivuxolimab in advanced cancers. The source was CD4+ or CD8+ T cells sorted from blood, collected in a trial of the OX40 agonist ivuxolimab. This TCR was sampled from an adult with an advanced solid tumor such as melanoma, head and neck, liver or kidney cancer.

The CDR3 sequence: CASSLQGPNQPQHF. The CDR3 nucleotides are TGTGCCAGCAGCTTACAGGGACCCAATCAGCCCCAGCATTTT. The chain employs TRBV7-9 and TRBJ1-5; TRBD1 is a possible D gene (5 bases). CDR3 size: 14 residues. Trimming pared 2 bases from V and 3 bases from J, leaving 8 bases between. Germline assignment: CDR1 SEHNR and CDR2 FQNEAQ (reference sequence).